The sequence of this T cell receptor (beta chain) was determined in a study of blood T cells in healthy people across ages. Comments on this clonotype: No antigen is known for it.

Trimming stripped 0 bases from V and 13 bases from J, with 13 bases between. The CDR3 runs to 13 residues. Per the germline V gene, CDR1 is LNHNV and CDR2 is YYDKDF (reference sequence). A second PCR of about 7 to 11 cycles used a sample-barcoded 5' primer and a J-beta primer mix. All cDNA molecules were each tagged by a template-switch adaptor with 12 random nucleotides. TCRdb re-called the 5' RACE reads through MiXCR, storing one row per CDR3 protein. This repertoire shows about 1.6 million distinct CDR3 sequences, roughly 30% found once; its top ten account for about 10%. Study outcomes and limitations: The diversity estimates, figures obtained from one million T cells, were considered underestimates. More naive CD4+ cells and higher diversity were found in long-lived than in aged donors. The donors' CMV status was not determined, possibly confounding changes in expanded clonotypes.

The clonotype was recovered from a woman in her twenties or thirties in good health. Source material: blood. The rearrangement uses TRBV15 and TRBJ2-4, with D tentatively TRBD1 or TRBD2 (5 bases each). The CDR3 sequence: CATSRDFGAQQYF. The CDR3 nucleotides are TGTGCCACCAGCAGAGATTTCGGGGCTCAGCAGTACTTC.